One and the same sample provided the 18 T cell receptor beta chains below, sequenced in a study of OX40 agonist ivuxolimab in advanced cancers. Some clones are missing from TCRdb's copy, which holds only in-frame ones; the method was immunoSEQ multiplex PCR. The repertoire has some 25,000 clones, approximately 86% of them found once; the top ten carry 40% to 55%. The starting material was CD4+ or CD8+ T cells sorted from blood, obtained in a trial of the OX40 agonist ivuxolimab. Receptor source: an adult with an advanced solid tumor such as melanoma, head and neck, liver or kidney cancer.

The CDR3 region has the DNA TGTGCCTGGAGTCTGGGTGGGGCCAACGTCCTGACTTTC. It codes for CAWSLGGANVLTF. The chain employs TRBV30 and TRBJ2-6; D is ambiguous. Per germline, CDR1 GTSNPN and CDR2 SVGIG (reference sequence). V lost 2 bases and J lost 3, with 5 bases in between. This CDR3 region has 13 residues. Complete variable domain (other parts from reference TRBV30 and TRBJ2-6): SQTIHQWPATLVQPVGSPLSLECTVEGTSNPNLYWYRQAAGRGLQLLFYSVGIGQISSEVPQNLSASRPQDRQFILSSKKLLLSDSGFYLCAWSLGGANVLTFGAGSRLTVL.

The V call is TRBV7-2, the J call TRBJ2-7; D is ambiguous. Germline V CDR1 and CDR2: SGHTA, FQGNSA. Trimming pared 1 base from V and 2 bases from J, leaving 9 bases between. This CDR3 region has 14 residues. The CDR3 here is CASSLGLGTYEQYF. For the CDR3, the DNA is TGTGCCAGCAGCTTAGGCCTGGGAACCTACGAGCAGTACTTC.

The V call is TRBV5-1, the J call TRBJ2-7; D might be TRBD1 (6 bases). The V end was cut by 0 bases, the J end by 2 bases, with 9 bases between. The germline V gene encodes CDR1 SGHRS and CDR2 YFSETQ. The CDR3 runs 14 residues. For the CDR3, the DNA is TGCGCCAGCAGCTTGGCCGGGACAACCTACGAGCAGTACTTC. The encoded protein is CASSLAGTTYEQYF.

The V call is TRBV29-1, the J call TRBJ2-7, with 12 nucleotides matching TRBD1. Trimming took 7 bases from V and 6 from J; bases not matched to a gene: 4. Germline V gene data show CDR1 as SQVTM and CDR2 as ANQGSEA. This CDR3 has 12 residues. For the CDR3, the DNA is TGCAGCGCCCGGGACAGGGGGCGCGAGCAGTACTTC. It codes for CSARDRGREQYF.

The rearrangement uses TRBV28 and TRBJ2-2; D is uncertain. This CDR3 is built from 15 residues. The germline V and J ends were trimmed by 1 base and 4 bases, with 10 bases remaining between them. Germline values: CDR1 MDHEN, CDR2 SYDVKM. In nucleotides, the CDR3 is TGTGCCAGCAGTTTATTCAGAGAAATCACCGGGGAGCTGTTTTTT. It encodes CASSLFREITGELFF.

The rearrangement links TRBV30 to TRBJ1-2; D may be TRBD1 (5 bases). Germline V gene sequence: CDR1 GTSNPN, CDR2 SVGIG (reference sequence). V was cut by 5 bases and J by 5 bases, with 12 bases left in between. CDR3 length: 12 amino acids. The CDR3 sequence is CAWSGTLYGYTF. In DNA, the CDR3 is TGTGCCTGGTCCGGGACGCTGTATGGCTACACCTTC.

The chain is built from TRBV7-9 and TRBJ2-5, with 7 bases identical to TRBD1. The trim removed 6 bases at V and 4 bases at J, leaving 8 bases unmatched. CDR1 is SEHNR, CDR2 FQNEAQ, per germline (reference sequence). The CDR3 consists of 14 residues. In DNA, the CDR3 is TGTGCCAGCAGTCAAACAGGGGCAGGAGAGACCCAGTACTTC. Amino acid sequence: CASSQTGAGETQYF.

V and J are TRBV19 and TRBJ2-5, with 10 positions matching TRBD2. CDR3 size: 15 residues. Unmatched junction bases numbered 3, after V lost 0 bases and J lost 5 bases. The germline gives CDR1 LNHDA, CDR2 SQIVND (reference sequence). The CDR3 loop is CASSIDLAGGETQYF. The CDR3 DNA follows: TGTGCCAGTAGTATAGATTTAGCGGGAGGTGAGACCCAGTACTTC.

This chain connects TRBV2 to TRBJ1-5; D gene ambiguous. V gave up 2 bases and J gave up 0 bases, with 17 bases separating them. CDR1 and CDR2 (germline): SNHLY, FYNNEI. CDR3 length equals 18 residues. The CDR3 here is CASSEFQQRLYSNQPQHF. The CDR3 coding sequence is TGTGCCAGCAGTGAATTTCAACAGCGTTTATATAGCAATCAGCCCCAGCATTTT.

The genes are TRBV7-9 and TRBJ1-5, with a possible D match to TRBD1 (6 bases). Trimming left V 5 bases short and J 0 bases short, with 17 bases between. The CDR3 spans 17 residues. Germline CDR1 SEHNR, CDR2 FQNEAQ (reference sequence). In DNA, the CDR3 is TGTGCCAGCAGCCTAGGGGGGTACAGAGATAGCAATCAGCCCCAGCATTTT. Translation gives CASSLGGYRDSNQPQHF.

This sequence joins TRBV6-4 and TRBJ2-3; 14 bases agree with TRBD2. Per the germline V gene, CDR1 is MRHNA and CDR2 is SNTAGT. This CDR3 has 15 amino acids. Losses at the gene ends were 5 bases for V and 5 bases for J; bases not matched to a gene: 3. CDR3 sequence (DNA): TGTGCCAGCAGTTGGACTAGCGGGGGGTTAGATACGCAGTATTTT. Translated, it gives CASSWTSGGLDTQYF.

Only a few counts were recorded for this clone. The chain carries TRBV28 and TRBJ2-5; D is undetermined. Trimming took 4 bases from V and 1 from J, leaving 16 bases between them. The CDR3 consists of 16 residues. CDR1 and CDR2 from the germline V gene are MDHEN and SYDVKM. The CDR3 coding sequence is TGTGCCAGCAGTTCCTTTTCGGGCAGCTTCCAAGAGACCCAGTACTTC. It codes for CASSSFSGSFQETQYF.

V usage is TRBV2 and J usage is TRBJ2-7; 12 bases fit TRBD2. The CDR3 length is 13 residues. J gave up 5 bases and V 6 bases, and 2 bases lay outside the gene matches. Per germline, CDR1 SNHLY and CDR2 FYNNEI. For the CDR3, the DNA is TGTGCCAGCAGGACTAGCGGGAGCCACGAGCAGTACTTC. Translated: CASRTSGSHEQYF.

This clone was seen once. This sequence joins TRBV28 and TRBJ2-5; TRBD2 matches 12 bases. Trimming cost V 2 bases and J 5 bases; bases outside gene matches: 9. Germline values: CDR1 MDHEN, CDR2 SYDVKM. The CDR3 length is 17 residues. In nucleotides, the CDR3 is TGTGCCAGCAGTTTAGATCTAGCGGGAGGGGCAGTCGAGACCCAGTACTTC. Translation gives CASSLDLAGGAVETQYF.

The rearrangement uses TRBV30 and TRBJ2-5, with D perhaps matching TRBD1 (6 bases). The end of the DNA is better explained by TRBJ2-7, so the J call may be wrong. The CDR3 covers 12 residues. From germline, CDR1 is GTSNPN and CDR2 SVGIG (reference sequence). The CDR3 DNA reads TGTGCCTGGAGTTTGGGGGCTTCCGAGCAGTACTTC. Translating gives CAWSLGASEQYF.

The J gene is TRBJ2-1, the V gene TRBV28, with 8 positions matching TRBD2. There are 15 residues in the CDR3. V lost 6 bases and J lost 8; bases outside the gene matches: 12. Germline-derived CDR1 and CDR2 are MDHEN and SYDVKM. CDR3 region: CASSPGTSISDEQFF. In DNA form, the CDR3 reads TGTGCCAGCAGCCCCGGGACTAGTATTTCCGATGAGCAGTTCTTC.

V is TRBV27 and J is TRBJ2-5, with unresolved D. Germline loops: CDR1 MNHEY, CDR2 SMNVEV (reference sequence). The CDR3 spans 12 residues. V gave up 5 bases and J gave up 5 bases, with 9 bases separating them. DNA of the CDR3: TGTGCCAGCAGTCCTACCCGGGAGACCCAGTACTTC. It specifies CASSPTRETQYF.

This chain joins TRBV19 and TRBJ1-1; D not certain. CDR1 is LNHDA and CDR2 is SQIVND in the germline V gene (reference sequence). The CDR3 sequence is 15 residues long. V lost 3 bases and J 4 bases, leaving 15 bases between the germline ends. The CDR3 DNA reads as TGTGCCAGTAGTATCGGTGTGGGCAGAAGCACTGAAGCTTTCTTT. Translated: CASSIGVGRSTEAFF. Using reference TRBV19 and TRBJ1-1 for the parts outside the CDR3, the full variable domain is DGGITQSPKYLFRKEGQNVTLSCEQNLNHDAMYWYRQDPGQGLRLIYYSQIVNDFQKGDIAEGYSVSREKKESFPLTVTSAQKNPTAFYLCASSIGVGRSTEAFFGQGTRLTVV.